The clone carrying this TCR beta chain was found many times. What it binds is unknown. MiXCR was run by TCRdb on the 5' RACE reads, yielding one entry per CDR3 protein. The data show more than 250,000 distinct CDR3 sequences, roughly 8.6% seen once. The ends lost 0 bases at V and 2 bases at J; junction bases unmatched: 4. This CDR3 spans 16 amino acids. Germline CDR1 reads PRHDT; CDR2 reads FYEKMQ (reference sequence). This sample stems from a study of identical twins. Study-wide findings and caveats: Invariant MAIT and iNKT cells could partly confound zero-insertion analyses. Excess twin sharing in beta out-of-frame sequences was weaker.

Another study also made use of these data, one on yellow fever vaccine responses in identical twins.

This receptor was identified in a woman between 18 and 30 years old in good health. The rearrangement links TRBV13 to TRBJ2-3, with TRBD2 matching 8 bases. The sequencing sample was made of memory (CD45RO+) T cells sorted from blood. CDR3 loop: CASSLGFSGNTDTQYF. The CDR3 DNA is TGTGCCAGCAGCTTAGGGTTTAGCGGGAACACAGATACGCAGTATTTT.